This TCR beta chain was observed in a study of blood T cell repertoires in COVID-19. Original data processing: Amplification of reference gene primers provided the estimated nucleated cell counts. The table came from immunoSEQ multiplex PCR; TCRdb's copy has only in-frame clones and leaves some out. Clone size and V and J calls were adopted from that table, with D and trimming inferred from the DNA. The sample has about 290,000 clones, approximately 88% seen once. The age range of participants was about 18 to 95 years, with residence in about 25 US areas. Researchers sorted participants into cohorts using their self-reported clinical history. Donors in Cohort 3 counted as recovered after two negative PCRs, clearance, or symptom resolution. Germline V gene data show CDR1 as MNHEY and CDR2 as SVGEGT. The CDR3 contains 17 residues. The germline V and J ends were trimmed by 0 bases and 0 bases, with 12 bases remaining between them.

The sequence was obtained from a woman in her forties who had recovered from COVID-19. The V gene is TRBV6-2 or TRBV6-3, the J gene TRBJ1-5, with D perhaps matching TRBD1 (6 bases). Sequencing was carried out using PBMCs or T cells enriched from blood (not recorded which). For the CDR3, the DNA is TGTGCCAGCAGTTACTCGTTCAGGACAGTTAGCAATCAGCCCCAGCATTTT. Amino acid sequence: CASSYSFRTVSNQPQHF.